A few counts support the clone carrying this T cell receptor beta chain. Antigen specificity is unknown. To make TCR beta libraries, researchers used iRepertoire HTBI primers and Arm-PCR of CDR3 regions. TCRdb re-called the multiplex PCR reads through MiXCR, storing one row per CDR3 protein. The data contain 700,000 or so distinct CDR3 sequences, around 30% of them singletons. The sample originates from a study of regulatory T cells in long-lasting Graves disease. The overall study: Positive TSH receptor antibodies alongside over 5 years of antithyroid drugs were what marked Graves' disease as persistent. The study, taken as a whole, reports: Whereas new patients shared 800 to 1,000 public clonotypes, persistent patients shared more, at 2,500 to 3,500.

Time point described: persistent/refractory GD, antithyroid drugs over 5 years with positive TRAb. The TCR library used RNA extracted from PBMCs. Peripheral blood, at roughly 9 milliliters, went into EDTA tubes. Trimming removed 5 bases at V and 6 bases at J, with 11 bases between. The CDR3 loop spans 13 amino acids. Germline V gives CDR1 MNHEY, CDR2 SVGEGT. This chain uses TRBV6-2 or TRBV6-3 with TRBJ2-1; perhaps TRBD2 as D (6 bases). The sequences come from peripheral blood mononuclear cells (PBMCs), collected when the disease was refractory, from a patient treated with antithyroid drugs. The sequence came from a female donor with Graves disease. The CDR3 reads CASSPGVGNEQFF. In nucleotides, the CDR3 is TGTGCCAGCAGTCCGGGGGTTGGCAATGAGCAGTTCTTC.